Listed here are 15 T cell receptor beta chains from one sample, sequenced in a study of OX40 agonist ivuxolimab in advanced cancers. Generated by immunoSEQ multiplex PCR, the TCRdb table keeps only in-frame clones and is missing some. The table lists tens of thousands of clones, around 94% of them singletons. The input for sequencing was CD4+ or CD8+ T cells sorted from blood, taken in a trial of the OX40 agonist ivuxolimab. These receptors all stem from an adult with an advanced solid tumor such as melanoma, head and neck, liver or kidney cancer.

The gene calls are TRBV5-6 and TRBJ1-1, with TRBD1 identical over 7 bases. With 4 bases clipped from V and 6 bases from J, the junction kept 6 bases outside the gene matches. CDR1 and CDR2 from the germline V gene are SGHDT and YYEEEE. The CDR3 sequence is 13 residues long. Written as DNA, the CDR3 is TGTGCCAGCAGCAGTACAGGGGAGTCTGAAGCTTTCTTT. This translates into CASSSTGESEAFF.

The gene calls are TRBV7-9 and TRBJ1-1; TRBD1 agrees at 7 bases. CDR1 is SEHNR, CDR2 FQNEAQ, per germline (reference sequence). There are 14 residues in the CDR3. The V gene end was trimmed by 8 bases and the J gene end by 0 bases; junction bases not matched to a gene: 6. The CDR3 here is CASLTGAMNTEAFF. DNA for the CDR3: TGTGCCAGCCTAACAGGGGCCATGAACACTGAAGCTTTCTTT.

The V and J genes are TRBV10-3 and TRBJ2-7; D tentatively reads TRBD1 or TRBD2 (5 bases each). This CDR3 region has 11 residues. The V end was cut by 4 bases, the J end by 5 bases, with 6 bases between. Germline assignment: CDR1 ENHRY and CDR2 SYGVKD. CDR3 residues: CAISGGHEQYF. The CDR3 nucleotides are TGTGCCATCAGTGGGGGACACGAGCAGTACTTC.

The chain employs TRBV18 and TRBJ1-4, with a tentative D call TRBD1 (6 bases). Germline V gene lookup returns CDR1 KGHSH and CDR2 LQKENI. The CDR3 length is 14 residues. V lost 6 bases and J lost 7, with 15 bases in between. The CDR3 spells CASSSVGGSEKLFF. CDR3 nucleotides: TGTGCCAGCTCTTCGGTAGGGGGAAGTGAAAAACTGTTTTTT.

The CDR3 nucleotides read TGTGCCAGCAGCTTAGCAGGGGGAGGGGGCTGGAATCAGCCCCAGCATTTT. Protein: CASSLAGGGGWNQPQHF. The chain is built from TRBV7-9 and TRBJ1-5; 7 bases align to TRBD1. Germline lookup yields CDR1 SEHNR and CDR2 FQNEAQ (reference sequence). V dropped 0 bases and J dropped 4; count of bases not matched to a gene: 9. The CDR3 extends over 17 amino acids.

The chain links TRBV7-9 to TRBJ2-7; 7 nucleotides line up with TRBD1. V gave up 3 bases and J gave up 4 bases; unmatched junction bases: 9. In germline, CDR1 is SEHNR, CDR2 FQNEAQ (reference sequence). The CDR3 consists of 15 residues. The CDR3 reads CASSFPQTGPYEQYF. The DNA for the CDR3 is TGTGCCAGCAGCTTTCCCCAGACAGGGCCATACGAGCAGTACTTC.

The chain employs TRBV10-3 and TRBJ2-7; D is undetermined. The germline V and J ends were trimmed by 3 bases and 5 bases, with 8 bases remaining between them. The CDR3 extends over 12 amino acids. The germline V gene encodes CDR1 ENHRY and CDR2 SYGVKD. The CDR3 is CAISDGVDEQYF. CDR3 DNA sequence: TGTGCCATCAGTGACGGCGTCGACGAGCAGTACTTC.

The DNA of the CDR3 is TGTGCCAGCAGTTTATCGGTTTCAGGGGGCGAGCAGTACTTC. Translation: CASSLSVSGGEQYF. The rearrangement links TRBV27 to TRBJ2-7, with 7 nucleotides matching TRBD1. Germline CDR1 MNHEY, CDR2 SMNVEV (reference sequence). This CDR3 is built from 14 residues. V lost 0 bases, J lost 6 bases, and 5 bases stayed unmatched.

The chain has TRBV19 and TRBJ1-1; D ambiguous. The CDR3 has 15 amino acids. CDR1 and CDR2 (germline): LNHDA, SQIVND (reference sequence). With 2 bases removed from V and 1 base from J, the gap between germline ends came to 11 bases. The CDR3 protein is CASSIRPFENTEAFF. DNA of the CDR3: TGTGCCAGTAGTATACGGCCATTCGAGAACACTGAAGCTTTCTTT.

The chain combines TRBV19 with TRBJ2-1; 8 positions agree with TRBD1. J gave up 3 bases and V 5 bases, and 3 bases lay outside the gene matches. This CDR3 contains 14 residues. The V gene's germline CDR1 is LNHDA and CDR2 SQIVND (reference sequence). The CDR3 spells CASSSGGYYNEQFF. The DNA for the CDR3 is TGTGCCAGTAGTTCAGGGGGCTACTACAATGAGCAGTTCTTC.

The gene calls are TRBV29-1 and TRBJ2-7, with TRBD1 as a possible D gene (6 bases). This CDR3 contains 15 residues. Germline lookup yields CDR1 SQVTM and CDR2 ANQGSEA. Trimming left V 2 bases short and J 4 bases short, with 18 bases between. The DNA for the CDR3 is TGCAGCGTTGAAATTTTGGGACAAGCGGAGTACGAGCAGTACTTC. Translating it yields CSVEILGQAEYEQYF.

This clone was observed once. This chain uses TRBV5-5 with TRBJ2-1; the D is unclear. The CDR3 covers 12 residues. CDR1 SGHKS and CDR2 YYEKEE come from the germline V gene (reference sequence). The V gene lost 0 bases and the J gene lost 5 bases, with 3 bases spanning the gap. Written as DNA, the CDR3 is TGTGCCAGCAGCTTGGCCAACAATGAGCAGTTCTTC. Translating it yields CASSLANNEQFF.

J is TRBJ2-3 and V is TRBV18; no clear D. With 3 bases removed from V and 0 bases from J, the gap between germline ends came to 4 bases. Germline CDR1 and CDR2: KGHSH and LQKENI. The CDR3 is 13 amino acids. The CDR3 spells CASSPPSTDTQYF. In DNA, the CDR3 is TGTGCCAGCTCACCCCCTAGCACAGATACGCAGTATTTT.

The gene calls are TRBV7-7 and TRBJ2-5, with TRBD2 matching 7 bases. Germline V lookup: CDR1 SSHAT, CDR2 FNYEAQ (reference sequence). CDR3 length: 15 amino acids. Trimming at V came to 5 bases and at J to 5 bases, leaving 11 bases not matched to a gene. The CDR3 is CASSLDTGTTETQYF. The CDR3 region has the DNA TGTGCCAGCAGCCTGGACACCGGGACTACGGAGACCCAGTACTTC.

CDR3 amino acids: CASSGADPYEQYF. The CDR3 region has the DNA TGTGCCAGCAGCGGAGCGGATCCCTACGAGCAGTACTTC. The chain uses TRBV9 and TRBJ2-7, with D possibly matching TRBD2 (5 bases). Germline V gene data show CDR1 as SGDLS and CDR2 as YYNGEE. V lost 3 bases to trimming and J lost 2 bases, with 9 bases between them. The CDR3 loop spans 13 amino acids.